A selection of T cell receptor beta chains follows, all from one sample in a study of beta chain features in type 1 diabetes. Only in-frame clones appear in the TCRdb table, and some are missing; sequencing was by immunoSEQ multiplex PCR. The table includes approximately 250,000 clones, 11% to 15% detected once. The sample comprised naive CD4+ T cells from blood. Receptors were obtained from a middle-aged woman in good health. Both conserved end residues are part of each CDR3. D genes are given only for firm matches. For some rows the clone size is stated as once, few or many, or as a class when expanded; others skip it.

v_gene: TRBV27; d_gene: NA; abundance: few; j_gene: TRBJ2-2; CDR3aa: CASSLGTLNTGELFF; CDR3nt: TGTGCCAGCAGTTTGGGGACTTTGAACACCGGGGAGCTGTTTTTT
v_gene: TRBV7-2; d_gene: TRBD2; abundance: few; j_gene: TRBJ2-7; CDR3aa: CASRGTSDTYEQYF; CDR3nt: TGTGCCAGCAGAGGGACTAGCGACACCTACGAGCAGTACTTC
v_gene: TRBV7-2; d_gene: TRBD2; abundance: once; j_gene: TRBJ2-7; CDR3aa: CASSLGARTSGSYYEQYF; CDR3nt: TGTGCCAGCAGCTTGGGGGCGAGGACTAGCGGGAGCTACTACGAGCAGTACTTC
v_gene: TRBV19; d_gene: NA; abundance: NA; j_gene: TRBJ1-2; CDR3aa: CASSIVGLDGYTF; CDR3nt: TGTGCCAGTAGTATAGTGGGCCTCGATGGCTACACCTTC
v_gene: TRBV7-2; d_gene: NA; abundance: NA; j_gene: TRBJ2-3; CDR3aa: CASSLAPLGADTQYF; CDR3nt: TGTGCCAGCAGCCTAGCCCCATTGGGCGCAGATACGCAGTATTTT
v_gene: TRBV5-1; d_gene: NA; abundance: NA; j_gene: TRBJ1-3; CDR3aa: CASSSGGSGNTIYF; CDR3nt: TGCGCCAGCAGCTCCGGGGGCTCTGGAAACACCATATATTTT
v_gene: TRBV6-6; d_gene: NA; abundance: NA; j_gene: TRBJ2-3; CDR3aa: CASSPRTSTDTQYF; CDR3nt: TGTGCCAGCAGTCCACGGACTAGCACAGATACGCAGTATTTT
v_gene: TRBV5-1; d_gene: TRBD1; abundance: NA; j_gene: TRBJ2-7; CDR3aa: CASSKGTEYEQYF; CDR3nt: TGCGCCAGCAGCAAGGGGACAGAGTACGAGCAGTACTTC
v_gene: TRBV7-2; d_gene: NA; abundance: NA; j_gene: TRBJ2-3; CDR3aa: CASSLPGGTDTQYF; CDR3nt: TGTGCCAGCAGCTTACCCGGGGGCACAGATACGCAGTATTTT
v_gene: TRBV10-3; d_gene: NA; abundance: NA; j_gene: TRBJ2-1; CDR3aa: CAISVAGSYNEQFF; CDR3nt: TGTGCCATCAGTGTGGCGGGCTCCTACAATGAGCAGTTCTTC
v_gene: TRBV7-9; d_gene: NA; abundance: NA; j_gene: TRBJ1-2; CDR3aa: CASSPAGSGYGYTF; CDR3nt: TGTGCCAGCAGCCCCGCGGGGTCGGGCTATGGCTACACCTTC
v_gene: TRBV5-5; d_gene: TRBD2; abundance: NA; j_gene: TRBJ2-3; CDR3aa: CASSPSGGRGIDTQYF; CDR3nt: TGTGCCAGCAGCCCCTCGGGAGGGCGAGGGATTGATACGCAGTATTTT
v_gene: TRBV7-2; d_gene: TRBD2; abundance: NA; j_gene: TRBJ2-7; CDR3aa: CASSLDRASGGYEQYF; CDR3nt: TGTGCCAGCAGCTTAGATCGGGCTAGCGGGGGCTACGAGCAGTACTTC
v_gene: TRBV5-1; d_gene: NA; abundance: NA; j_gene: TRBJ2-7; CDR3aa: CASSSLADSTYEQYF; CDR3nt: TGCGCCAGCAGCTCTTTGGCCGACAGTACCTACGAGCAGTACTTC
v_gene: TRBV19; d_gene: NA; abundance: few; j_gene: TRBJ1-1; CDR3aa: CASSNGTRVNTEAFF; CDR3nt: TGTGCCAGTAGTAACGGGACAAGAGTCAACACTGAAGCTTTCTTT
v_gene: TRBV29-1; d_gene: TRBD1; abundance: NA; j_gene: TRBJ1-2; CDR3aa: CSVEDFGTGGIPYGYTF; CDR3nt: TGCAGCGTTGAAGATTTCGGGACAGGGGGTATTCCCTATGGCTACACCTTC
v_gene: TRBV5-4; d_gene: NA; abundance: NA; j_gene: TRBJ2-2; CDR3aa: CASTVRREGAGELFF; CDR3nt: TGTGCCTCGACCGTCCGGAGGGAGGGGGCCGGGGAGCTGTTTTTT
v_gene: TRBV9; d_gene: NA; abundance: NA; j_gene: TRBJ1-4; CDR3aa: CASSVEQGPNEKLFF; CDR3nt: TGTGCCAGCAGCGTCGAACAGGGACCTAATGAAAAACTGTTTTTT
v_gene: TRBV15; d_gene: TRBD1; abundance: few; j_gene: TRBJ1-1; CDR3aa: CATSRGQGKTEAFF; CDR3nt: TGTGCCACCAGCAGGGGACAGGGAAAGACTGAAGCTTTCTTT
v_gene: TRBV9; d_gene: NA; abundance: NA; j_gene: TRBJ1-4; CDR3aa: CASSVGGREGEKLFF; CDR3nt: TGTGCCAGCAGCGTCGGGGGGCGCGAGGGTGAAAAACTGTTTTTT
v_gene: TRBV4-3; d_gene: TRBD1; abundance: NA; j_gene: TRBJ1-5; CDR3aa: CASSQDRTGGLSQPQHF; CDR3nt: TGCGCCAGCAGCCAAGATCGGACAGGGGGCCTTAGTCAGCCCCAGCATTTT
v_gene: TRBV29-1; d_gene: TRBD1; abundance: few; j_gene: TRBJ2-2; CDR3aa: CSVDPGQGTGELFF; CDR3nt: TGCAGCGTTGACCCGGGACAGGGGACCGGGGAGCTGTTTTTT
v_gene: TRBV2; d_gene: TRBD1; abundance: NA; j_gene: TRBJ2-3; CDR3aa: CASSYDRGLGTDTQYF; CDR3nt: TGTGCCAGCAGTTATGACAGGGGGCTAGGCACAGATACGCAGTATTTT
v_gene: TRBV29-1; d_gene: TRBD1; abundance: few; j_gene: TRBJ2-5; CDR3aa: CSLRPGGAGETQYF; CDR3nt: TGCAGCTTACGCCCAGGGGGCGCAGGAGAGACCCAGTACTTC
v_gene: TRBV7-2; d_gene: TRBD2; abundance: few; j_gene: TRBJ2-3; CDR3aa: CASSSTRTSGGASTDTQYF; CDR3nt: TGTGCCAGCAGCTCAACCCGGACTAGCGGGGGGGCGAGCACAGATACGCAGTATTTT
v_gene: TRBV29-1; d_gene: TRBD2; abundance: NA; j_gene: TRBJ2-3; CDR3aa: CSVVGGTITDTQYF; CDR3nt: TGCAGCGTTGTGGGGGGGACTATCACAGATACGCAGTATTTT
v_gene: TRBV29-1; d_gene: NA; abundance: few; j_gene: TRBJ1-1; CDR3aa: CSPRRGLDTEAFF; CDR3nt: TGCAGCCCACGCCGGGGTCTCGACACTGAAGCTTTCTTT
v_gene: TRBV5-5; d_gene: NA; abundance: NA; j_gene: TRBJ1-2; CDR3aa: CASSSGGGHYGYTF; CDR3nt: TGTGCCAGCAGCTCGGGCGGGGGCCACTATGGCTACACCTTC
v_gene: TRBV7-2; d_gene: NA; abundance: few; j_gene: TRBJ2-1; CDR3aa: CATVPVADFYNEQFF; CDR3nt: TGTGCCACCGTACCCGTAGCGGATTTCTACAATGAGCAGTTCTTC
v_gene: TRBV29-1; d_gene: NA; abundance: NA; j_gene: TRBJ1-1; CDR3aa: CSVRTPPMNTEAFF; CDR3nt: TGCAGCGTTAGGACACCCCCTATGAACACTGAAGCTTTCTTT
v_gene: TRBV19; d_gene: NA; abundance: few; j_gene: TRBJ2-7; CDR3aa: CASRARQNWEQYF; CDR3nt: TGTGCCAGTAGAGCCCGACAGAATTGGGAGCAGTACTTC
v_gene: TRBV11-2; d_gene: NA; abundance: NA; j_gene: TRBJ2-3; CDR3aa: CASSRRPGGTPDTQYF; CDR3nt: TGTGCCAGCAGCCGACGCCCTGGAGGGACTCCAGATACGCAGTATTTT
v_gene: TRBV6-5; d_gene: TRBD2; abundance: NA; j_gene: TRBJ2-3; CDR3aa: CASSGQLAGTDTQYF; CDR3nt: TGTGCCAGCAGTGGCCAACTAGCGGGCACAGATACGCAGTATTTT
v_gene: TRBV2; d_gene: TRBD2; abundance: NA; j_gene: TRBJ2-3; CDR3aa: CARDTSGHPDTQYF; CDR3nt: TGTGCCAGGGACACTAGCGGGCACCCAGATACGCAGTATTTT
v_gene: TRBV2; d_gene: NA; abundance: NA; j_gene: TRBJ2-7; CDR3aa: CASVDSDYEQYF; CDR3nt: TGTGCCAGTGTTGACAGTGACTACGAGCAGTACTTC
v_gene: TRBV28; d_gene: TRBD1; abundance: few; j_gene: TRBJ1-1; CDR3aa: CASSFVMGQGFSEAFF; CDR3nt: TGTGCCAGCAGTTTCGTCATGGGACAGGGATTTTCTGAAGCTTTCTTT
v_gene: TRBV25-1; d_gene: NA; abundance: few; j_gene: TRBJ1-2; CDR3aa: CASRDRNYGYTF; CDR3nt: TGTGCCAGCAGGGACAGAAACTATGGCTACACCTTC
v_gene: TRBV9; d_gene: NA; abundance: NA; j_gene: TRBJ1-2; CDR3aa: CASSVDPGNYGYTF; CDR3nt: TGTGCCAGCAGCGTAGATCCAGGGAACTATGGCTACACCTTC
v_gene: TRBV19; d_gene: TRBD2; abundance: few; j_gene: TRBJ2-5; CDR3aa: CASSLGGLAGGQETQYF; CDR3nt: TGTGCCAGTAGTCTCGGGGGACTAGCGGGGGGTCAAGAGACCCAGTACTTC
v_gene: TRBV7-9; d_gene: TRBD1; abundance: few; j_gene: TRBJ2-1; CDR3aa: CASSLLTGFSAEQFF; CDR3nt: TGTGCCAGCAGCTTATTGACAGGGTTTTCGGCTGAGCAGTTCTTC
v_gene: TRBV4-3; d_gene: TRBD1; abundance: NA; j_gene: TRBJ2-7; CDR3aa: CASSTGTVALSQQYF; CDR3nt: TGCGCCAGCAGCACCGGGACAGTTGCCCTTTCTCAGCAGTACTTC
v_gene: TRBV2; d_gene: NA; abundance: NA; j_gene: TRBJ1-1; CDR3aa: CASKRTVNPTEAFF; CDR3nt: TGTGCCAGCAAGCGGACAGTAAATCCCACTGAAGCTTTCTTT
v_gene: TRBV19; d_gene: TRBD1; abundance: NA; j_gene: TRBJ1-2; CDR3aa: CASSAHRGPSSFYTF; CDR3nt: TGTGCCAGTAGTGCTCACAGGGGACCCTCCTCCTTCTACACCTTC
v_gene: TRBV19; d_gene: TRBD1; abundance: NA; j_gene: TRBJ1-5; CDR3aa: CASFRDRALRQPQHF; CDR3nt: TGTGCCAGTTTTCGGGACAGGGCCCTTCGTCAGCCCCAGCATTTT
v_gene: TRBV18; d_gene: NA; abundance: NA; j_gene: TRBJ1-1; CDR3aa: CASSSGQNTEAFF; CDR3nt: TGTGCCAGCTCATCGGGACAGAACACTGAAGCTTTCTTT
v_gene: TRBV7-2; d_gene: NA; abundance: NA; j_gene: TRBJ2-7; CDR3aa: CASNQLPYEQYF; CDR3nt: TGTGCCAGCAACCAACTCCCGTACGAGCAGTACTTC
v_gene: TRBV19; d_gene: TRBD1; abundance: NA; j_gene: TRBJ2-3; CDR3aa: CASSTPRTGDTDTQYF; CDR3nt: TGTGCCAGTAGTACTCCCCGGACAGGGGACACAGATACGCAGTATTTT
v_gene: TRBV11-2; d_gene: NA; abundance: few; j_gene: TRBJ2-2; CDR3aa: CASSLSSGTGELFF; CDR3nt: TGTGCCAGCAGCTTATCATCAGGGACCGGGGAGCTGTTTTTT
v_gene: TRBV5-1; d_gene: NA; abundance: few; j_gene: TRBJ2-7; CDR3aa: CASSSRTDTPYEQYF; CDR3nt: TGCGCCAGCAGCAGCCGGACTGATACCCCCTACGAGCAGTACTTC
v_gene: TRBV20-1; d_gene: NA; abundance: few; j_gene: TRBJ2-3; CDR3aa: CSARGPDTQYF; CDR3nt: TGCAGTGCTAGAGGGCCAGATACGCAGTATTTT
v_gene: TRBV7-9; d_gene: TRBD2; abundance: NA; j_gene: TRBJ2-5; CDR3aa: CASSQGLAPRGETQYF; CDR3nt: TGTGCCAGCAGCCAAGGACTAGCGCCGAGAGGGGAGACCCAGTACTTC
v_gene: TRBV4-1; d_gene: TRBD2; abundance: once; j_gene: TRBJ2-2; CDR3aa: CASSQDSLALITNTGELFF; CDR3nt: TGCGCCAGCAGCCAAGATTCACTAGCGCTAATTACGAACACCGGGGAGCTGTTTTTT
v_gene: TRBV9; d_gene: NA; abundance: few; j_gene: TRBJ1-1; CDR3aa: CASSVDWNTEAFF; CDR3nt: TGTGCCAGCAGCGTAGACTGGAACACTGAAGCTTTCTTT